The clone carrying this T cell receptor (beta chain) ranks as medium-sized. This sample is part of a study of T cell repertoires in aging, cancer and after chemotherapy. Study at large: Glioblastoma patients receiving temozolomide-based therapy gave paired samples before and after chemotherapy.

TCR beta rearrangements were amplified from peripheral blood genomic DNA. The V end was cut by 3 bases, the J end by 4 bases, with 10 bases between. This CDR3 has 12 residues. The V gene's germline CDR1 is SQVTM and CDR2 ANQGSEA. A mixed TRB-A/B primer pool amplified rearranged TRB by multiplex touch-down PCR. TCRdb re-called the multiplex PCR reads through MiXCR, storing one row per CDR3 protein. The table lists approximately 20,000 distinct CDR3 sequences, about 37% of them singletons. The TCR sequence derives from a human donor with a solid tumor. The chain joins TRBV29-1 to TRBJ2-7; D remains unclear. Sequenced material: blood. In DNA, the CDR3 is TGCAGCGTTGAGGGCCTAGAGTACGAGCAGTACTTC. The encoded protein is CSVEGLEYEQYF.